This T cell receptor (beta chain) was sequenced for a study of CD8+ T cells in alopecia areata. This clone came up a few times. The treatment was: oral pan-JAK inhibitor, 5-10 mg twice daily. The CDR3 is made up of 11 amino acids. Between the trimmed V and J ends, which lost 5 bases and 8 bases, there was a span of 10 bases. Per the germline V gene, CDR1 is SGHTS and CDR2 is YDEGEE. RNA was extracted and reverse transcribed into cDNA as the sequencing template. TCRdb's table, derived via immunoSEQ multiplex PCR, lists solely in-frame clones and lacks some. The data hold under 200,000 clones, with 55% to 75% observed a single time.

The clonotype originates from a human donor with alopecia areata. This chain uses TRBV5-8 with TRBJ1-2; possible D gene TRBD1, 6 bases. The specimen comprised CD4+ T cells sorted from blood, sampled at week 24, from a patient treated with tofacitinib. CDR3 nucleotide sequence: TGTGCCAGCAGACTGAGGGGGGGCTACACCTTC. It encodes CASRLRGGYTF.